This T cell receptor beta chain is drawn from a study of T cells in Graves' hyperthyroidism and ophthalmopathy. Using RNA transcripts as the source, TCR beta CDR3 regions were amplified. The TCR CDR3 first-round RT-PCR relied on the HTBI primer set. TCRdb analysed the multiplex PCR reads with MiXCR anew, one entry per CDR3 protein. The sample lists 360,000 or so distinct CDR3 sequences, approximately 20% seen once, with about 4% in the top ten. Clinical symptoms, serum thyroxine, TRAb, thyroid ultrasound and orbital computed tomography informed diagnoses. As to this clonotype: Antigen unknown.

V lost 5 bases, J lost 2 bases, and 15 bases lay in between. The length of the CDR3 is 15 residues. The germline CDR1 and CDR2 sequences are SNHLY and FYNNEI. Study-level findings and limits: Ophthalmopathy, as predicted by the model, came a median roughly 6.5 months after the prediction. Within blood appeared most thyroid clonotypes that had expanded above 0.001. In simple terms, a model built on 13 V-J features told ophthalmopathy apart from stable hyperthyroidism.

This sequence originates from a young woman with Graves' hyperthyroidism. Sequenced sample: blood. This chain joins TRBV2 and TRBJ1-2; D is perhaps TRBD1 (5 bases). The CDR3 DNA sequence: TGTGCCAGCAGTCCAGACAGAGGGGAGAACTATGGCTACACCTTC. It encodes CASSPDRGENYGYTF.